These 28 T cell receptor beta chains were all obtained from the same sample, sequenced in a study of siplizumab effects on memory and regulatory T cells. The data were produced by immunoSEQ multiplex PCR, yet TCRdb's version contains in-frame clones alone and is incomplete. The table includes 9,500 to 15,000 clones, roughly half detected once. The mixed lymphocyte reaction cells were held in coculture (37°C) for more than 5 days. Their antigen targets remain unknown. Sequencing was done on a sample of CFSE-low (dividing) CD8+ T cells sorted from an allogeneic mixed lymphocyte reaction. These receptors all stem from a human donor in good health; the cells came from an allogeneic mixed lymphocyte reaction. Some clones in this sample may be carry-over from other donors' samples.

The rearrangement links TRBV7-9 to TRBJ2-3; 9 bases map to TRBD2. J gave up 8 bases and V 2 bases, and 11 bases lay outside the gene matches. The CDR3 spans 16 residues. Germline V CDR1 and CDR2: SEHNR, FQNEAQ (reference sequence). The CDR3 here is CASSLQAGGSMSTQYF. The CDR3, as DNA: TGTGCCAGCAGCTTACAAGCGGGAGGTTCAATGAGTACGCAGTATTTT.

V gene TRBV29-1 combines with J gene TRBJ2-7; 7 bases align to TRBD1. Germline V gene sequence: CDR1 SQVTM, CDR2 ANQGSEA. V lost 3 bases to trimming and J lost 2 bases; unmatched junction nucleotides: 7. The CDR3 runs 14 residues. The CDR3 DNA follows: TGCAGCGTTGAGTTCCGGGACAGAACCTACGAGCAGTACTTC. The encoded protein is CSVEFRDRTYEQYF.

This clone rates as medium-sized. This rearrangement joins TRBV19 to TRBJ1-1, with D possibly TRBD1 on 5 matching bases. Trimming left V 3 bases short and J 4 bases short, with 12 bases between. In germline, CDR1 is LNHDA, CDR2 SQIVND (reference sequence). The CDR3 length is 14 residues. The CDR3 coding sequence is TGTGCCAGTAGTATCGGGGGACCCTTCACTGAAGCTTTCTTT. Translated, it gives CASSIGGPFTEAFF.

This clone is medium-sized. The chain combines TRBV4-2 with TRBJ1-2, with 9 bases lining up with TRBD1. Germline CDR1 is LGHNA and CDR2 is YNFKEQ. The V gene end was trimmed by 2 bases and the J gene end by 7 bases; junction bases not matched to a gene: 5. The CDR3 is made up of 14 amino acids. The CDR3 region is CASSQTGGGGGYTF. DNA of the CDR3: TGTGCCAGCAGCCAAACAGGGGGCGGCGGTGGCTACACCTTC.

This clone was counted between two and nine times. The chain combines TRBV5-1 with TRBJ2-7, with 7 bases aligning to TRBD1. CDR3 length: 13 residues. Germline loops: CDR1 SGHRS, CDR2 YFSETQ. V was clipped by 2 bases and J by 6 bases; unmatched bases: 5. CDR3 DNA: TGCGCCAGCAGCTTCTCAACAGGGGCCGAGCAGTACTTC. Its protein is CASSFSTGAEQYF.

The chain recombines TRBV6-6 with TRBJ2-4, with D possibly being TRBD1 (5 bases). Trimming took 6 bases from V and 7 from J, leaving 16 bases between them. Germline-derived CDR1 and CDR2 are MNHNY and SVGAGI (reference sequence). The CDR3 is 14 amino acids. CDR3 in DNA: TGTGCCAGCAGGGCGATGGGGCCCTCGAACATTCAGTACTTC. Its protein is CASRAMGPSNIQYF.

This clone was observed a few times. V and J are TRBV6-6 and TRBJ2-7; perhaps TRBD2 as D (5 bases). CDR3 length: 13 amino acids. Trimming pared 7 bases from V and 3 bases from J, leaving 13 bases between. The germline V gene has CDR1 MNHNY and CDR2 SVGAGI (reference sequence). CDR3 in amino acids: CASTDYSGYEQYF. CDR3 nucleotides: TGTGCCAGCACAGACTACTCTGGCTACGAGCAGTACTTC.

A note on this clone: A far larger clone is a single base away, which makes a read error likely. The rearrangement links TRBV13 to TRBJ1-1, with D unresolved. There are 13 residues in the CDR3. The germline V gene has CDR1 PRHDT and CDR2 FYEKMQ (reference sequence). The CDR3 spells CASSQGWNTEAFF. The CDR3 DNA follows: TGCGCCAGCAGCCAAGGGTGGAACACTGAAGCTTTCTTT.

The V and J genes are TRBV15 and TRBJ2-1; 7 bases map to TRBD2. The CDR3 spans 14 residues. The junction had 4 bases not matched to a gene; V was cut back by 3 bases and J by 5 bases. Germline V gene data show CDR1 as LNHNV and CDR2 as YYDKDF (reference sequence). The CDR3 region is CATSSGGGNNEQFF. The CDR3 DNA sequence: TGTGCCACCAGCAGTGGGGGGGGGAACAATGAGCAGTTCTTC.

The chain carries TRBV27 and TRBJ1-2; D not resolved. The V gene lost 6 bases and the J gene lost 3 bases, with 17 bases spanning the gap. This CDR3 is 15 amino acids long. Germline loops: CDR1 MNHEY, CDR2 SMNVEV (reference sequence). DNA of the CDR3: TGTGCCAGCAGCCACGGTGTTGGGGTCGACTATGGCTACACCTTC. It codes for CASSHGVGVDYGYTF.

A few counts support this clone. In DNA, the CDR3 is TGTGCCAGCAGCTTAGTCGGGATGGAAGCTTTCTTT. Translating gives CASSLVGMEAFF. The genes are TRBV7-9 and TRBJ1-1; D uncertain. The length of the CDR3 is 12 residues. V was cut by 1 base and J by 8 bases, with 8 bases left in between. Looked up from germline, CDR1 is SEHNR and CDR2 is FQNEAQ (reference sequence).

The chain joins TRBV4-1 to TRBJ2-3, with D perhaps being TRBD1 or TRBD2 (6 bases each). The CDR3 runs 15 residues. Between the trimmed V and J ends, which lost 4 bases and 6 bases, there was a span of 17 bases. Germline CDR1 and CDR2: MGHRA and YSYEKL. In DNA form, the CDR3 reads TGCGCCAGCAGCCTCGGGGGCGCTGGATTGGATACGCAGTATTTT. Translation: CASSLGGAGLDTQYF.

The V and J genes are TRBV5-1 and TRBJ2-7, with TRBD1 identical over 10 bases. Germline V gene lookup returns CDR1 SGHRS and CDR2 YFSETQ. The CDR3 runs to 16 residues. J gave up 3 bases and V 5 bases, and 11 bases lay outside the gene matches. The chain's CDR3 is CASSSTRDRGNYEQYF. The CDR3 region has the DNA TGCGCCAGCAGTTCGACCCGGGACAGGGGCAACTACGAGCAGTACTTC.

The rearrangement links TRBV7-6 to TRBJ1-1, with D possibly being TRBD1 (5 bases). The germline V gene encodes CDR1 SGHVS and CDR2 FNYEAQ. The CDR3 loop spans 13 amino acids. Trimming removed 5 bases from V and 6 bases from J, with 13 bases in between. CDR3 residues: CASSRSVGPEAFF. The CDR3 DNA reads as TGTGCCAGCAGCCGTTCGGTGGGACCTGAAGCTTTCTTT.

The rearrangement uses TRBV28 and TRBJ2-7; D call uncertain. Germline assignment: CDR1 MDHEN and CDR2 SYDVKM. CDR3 length: 12 residues. With 5 bases removed from V and 2 bases from J, the gap between germline ends came to 7 bases. CDR3 amino acids: CASSLRAYEQYF. The CDR3 coding sequence is TGTGCCAGCAGTCTAAGGGCCTACGAGCAGTACTTC.

V is TRBV6-6 and J is TRBJ2-3, with a tentative D call TRBD1 (5 bases). Looked up from germline, CDR1 is MNHNY and CDR2 is SVGAGI (reference sequence). This CDR3 comprises 13 residues. The V and J ends lost 5 bases and 4 bases respectively, with 10 bases between them. The CDR3: CASSPDIADTQYF. CDR3 sequence (DNA): TGTGCCAGCAGTCCGGACATCGCAGATACGCAGTATTTT.

V and J are TRBV7-9 and TRBJ2-1; D remains ambiguous. V was clipped by 5 bases and J by 12 bases, with 11 bases between them. Germline CDR1 is SEHNR and CDR2 is FQNEAQ (reference sequence). The CDR3 extends over 11 amino acids. The CDR3 DNA sequence: TGTGCCAGCAGCGGGGATGAGGTGCAGTTCTTC. Protein: CASSGDEVQFF. Variable domain in full (rest from reference TRBV7-9 and TRBJ2-1): DTGVSQNPRHKITKRGQNVTFRCDPISEHNRLYWYRQTLGQGPEFLTYFQNEAQLEKSRLLSDRFSAERPKGSFSTLEIQRTEQGDSAMYLCASSGDEVQFFGPGTRLTVL.

The chain couples TRBV11-2 to TRBJ1-2; D uncertain. The CDR3 runs 12 residues. Germline CDR1 and CDR2: SGHAT and FQNNGV. Between the trimmed V and J ends, which lost 1 base and 7 bases, there was a span of 7 bases. CDR3 coding DNA: TGTGCCAGCAGCTTAGGTGGCAGTGGCTACACCTTC. Its protein is CASSLGGSGYTF.

This sequence joins TRBV19 and TRBJ1-1, with no clear D. The length of the CDR3 is 11 residues. Looked up from germline, CDR1 is LNHDA and CDR2 is SQIVND (reference sequence). Trimming took 7 bases from V and 1 from J, leaving 4 bases between them. The CDR3 loop reads CASTRNTEAFF. The CDR3 DNA is TGTGCCAGTACTCGGAACACTGAAGCTTTCTTT.

This clone was counted a few times. This chain joins TRBV27 and TRBJ1-1; the D is unclear. With 1 base removed from V and 0 bases from J, the gap between germline ends came to 6 bases. The CDR3 sequence is 14 residues long. Per the germline V gene, CDR1 is MNHEY and CDR2 is SMNVEV (reference sequence). The DNA for the CDR3 is TGTGCCAGCAGTTTATTGAGCTTGAACACTGAAGCTTTCTTT. It codes for CASSLLSLNTEAFF.

The table lists this clone with a count of one. This chain links TRBV27 with TRBJ2-5; D might be TRBD2 (6 bases). The germline V gene encodes CDR1 MNHEY and CDR2 SMNVEV (reference sequence). The CDR3 loop spans 16 amino acids. Trimming shortened V by 0 bases and J by 4 bases, and 15 bases separated the two germline ends. The CDR3 DNA follows: TGTGCCAGCAGTTTATCGATAGCGGAGCCCGGAGAGACCCAGTACTTC. Translated: CASSLSIAEPGETQYF.

The rearrangement uses TRBV4-1 and TRBJ2-5, with TRBD1 matching 9 bases. Germline-derived CDR1 and CDR2 are MGHRA and YSYEKL. The J segment lost 3 bases and the V segment lost 4 bases, leaving 3 bases of the junction unmatched. The CDR3 loop spans 14 amino acids. The CDR3: CASSPWTGEETQYF. For the CDR3, the DNA is TGCGCCAGCAGCCCGTGGACAGGGGAAGAGACCCAGTACTTC.

The J gene is TRBJ2-7, the V gene TRBV14; no definite D call. Deletions cut 0 bases from V and 5 bases from J, with 14 bases between. Germline CDR1 and CDR2: SGHDN and FVKESK. The CDR3 runs 15 residues. The CDR3 sequence is CASSQEIAAANEQYF. The CDR3 DNA is TGTGCCAGCAGCCAAGAAATTGCGGCAGCCAACGAGCAGTACTTC.

The chain uses TRBV10-3 and TRBJ2-5; D possibly corresponds to TRBD1 (6 bases). Germline values: CDR1 ENHRY, CDR2 SYGVKD. The V and J ends lost 3 bases and 1 base respectively, with 24 bases between them. The CDR3 length is 19 residues. The CDR3 DNA is TGTGCCATCAGTGACCCCACGAACTTAAAGGACAGTCCCCAAGAGACCCAGTACTTC. This gives the protein CAISDPTNLKDSPQETQYF.

The chain uses TRBV15 and TRBJ2-7, with 9 bases lining up with TRBD1. With V trimmed by 5 bases and J by 3 bases, 8 bases remained unmatched. The germline V gene encodes CDR1 LNHNV and CDR2 YYDKDF (reference sequence). The CDR3 is 15 residues long. CDR3 amino acids: CATSERGQGIYEQYF. The CDR3 nucleotides read TGTGCCACCAGCGAAAGGGGACAGGGTATCTACGAGCAGTACTTC.

This clone was recorded a few times. The chain carries TRBV19 and TRBJ2-2, with no clear D. Trimming pared 5 bases from V and 7 bases from J, leaving 11 bases between. The length of the CDR3 is 13 residues. Germline V gene data show CDR1 as LNHDA and CDR2 as SQIVND (reference sequence). The CDR3 spells CASSYSAVGELFF. DNA of the CDR3: TGTGCCAGTAGTTATTCGGCAGTCGGGGAGCTGTTTTTT.

This clone turned up a few times. V and J are TRBV6-1 and TRBJ1-5; 7 nucleotides line up with TRBD1. J gave up 7 bases and V 0 bases, and 6 bases lay outside the gene matches. This CDR3 has 15 residues. Looked up from germline, CDR1 is MNHNS and CDR2 is SASEGT. DNA of the CDR3: TGTGCCAGCAGTGAAGCGAGGGGGCGTCGGCAGCCCCAGCATTTT. Its translation: CASSEARGRRQPQHF.

In this sample, this clone turned up a few times. The rearrangement links TRBV27 to TRBJ2-1; weak D call: TRBD1 (6 bases). Germline values: CDR1 MNHEY, CDR2 SMNVEV (reference sequence). The CDR3 runs 13 residues. The V and J ends lost 6 bases and 5 bases respectively, with 11 bases between them. CDR3 DNA: TGTGCCAGCAGACAGGGTCTCCACAATGAGCAGTTCTTC. This sequence encodes CASRQGLHNEQFF.